The source of this TCR beta chain is a study of blood T cell repertoires in COVID-19. Study overall: Before being deemed recovered, Cohort 3 donors had two negative PCRs, clearance, or symptom resolution. T cells, B-cell-depleted T cells, or PBMCs provided the cDNA or gDNA that served as material.

Enrolled through a virtual design, the participants were between 18 and 89 years of age and came from about two dozen US areas. Which cohort a participant joined came from the clinical history participants gave. Some clones are missing from TCRdb's copy, which holds only in-frame ones; the method was immunoSEQ multiplex PCR. The table has over 200,000 clones, about 90% seen once. The CDR3 length is 15 residues. With 9 bases clipped from V and 6 bases from J, the junction kept 11 bases outside the gene matches. CDR1 SNHLY and CDR2 FYNNEI come from the germline V gene. In this sample, this clone turned up once.

The chain joins TRBV2 to TRBJ1-6; 7 bases match TRBD1. Sequencing was performed on PBMCs or T cells enriched from blood (not recorded which). This sequence was found in a woman in her forties or fifties in a cohort exposed to, infected with or recovered from COVID-19 (not recorded which). DNA for the CDR3: TGTGCCAGGGAGACAAACAGGGGTGTTAATTCACCCCTCCACTTT. This translates into CARETNRGVNSPLHF.